This TCR beta chain was retrieved from a study of early T cells in non-severe SARS-CoV-2 infection. Overall study context: Sequencing input comprised bulk RNA from unsorted whole blood; chain pairing was not available.

Tagging with unique molecular identifiers was applied to individual cDNA molecules. TCRdb reprocessed the 5' RACE reads with MiXCR, giving one entry per CDR3 protein. The sample holds 40,000 to 50,000 distinct CDR3 sequences, 9.5% to 13% seen once. Germline values: CDR1 SQVTM, CDR2 ANQGSEA. Trimming took 5 bases from V and 12 from J; bases not matched to a gene: 12. The CDR3 loop spans 13 amino acids. The V gene is TRBV29-1, the J gene TRBJ2-1, with 8 bases aligning to TRBD1. The specimen sequenced was whole blood. This clonotype was sampled from an adult who was a healthcare worker with PCR-confirmed SARS-CoV-2 infection or an uninfected control (not recorded which). The CDR3 sequence: CSVYTTDRARQFF. The CDR3 bases are TGCAGCGTTTATACAACGGACAGGGCTCGGCAGTTCTTC.